This T cell receptor (beta chain) is drawn from a study of shared clonotypes between healthy human individuals. The CDR3 loop spans 14 amino acids. Germline lookup yields CDR1 LNHDA and CDR2 SQIVND (reference sequence). Trimming took 6 bases from V and 0 from J, leaving 8 bases between them. Several immunoSEQ 96-well plates shared each subset's DNA, each plate a replicate. Sequencing used immunoSEQ multiplex PCR; TCRdb keeps in-frame clones, though not all of them. The table has roughly 2.5 million clones, approximately 92% seen once. The sequence was collected from a man aged 18 to 30 in good health. The chain employs TRBV19 and TRBJ2-2; D not resolved. The specimen was naive CD4+ T cells sorted from blood. Documented subset: CD45RA+ positively selected. CDR3 residues: CASRETPNTGELFF. The CDR3 nucleotides are TGTGCCAGTAGGGAGACACCGAACACCGGGGAGCTGTTTTTT.